These 9 T cell receptor beta chains share one sample of origin, sequenced in a study of CD8+CD57+ T cells in acquired aplastic anemia. TCR beta VDJ and CDR3 profiling used genomic DNA as template. Each CDR3 protein is one row after TCRdb ran MiXCR on the reads. The repertoire has 150,000 to 200,000 distinct CDR3 sequences, less than 65% of them found once; the top ten carry more than 40%. The authors sequenced patients whose flow cytometry had shown CD8+CD57+ cell expansion. The sequencing sample was made of sorted CD4+, CD8+, or CD8+CD57+ T cells (not recorded which) from PBMCs. These receptors came from a human donor with aplastic anemia.

V and J are TRBV7-9 and TRBJ2-7; D remains unclear. Trimming shortened V by 5 bases and J by 8 bases, and 13 bases separated the two germline ends. The CDR3 is 12 amino acids. Germline V gene sequence: CDR1 SEHNR, CDR2 FQNEAQ (reference sequence). CDR3 sequence (DNA): TGTGCCAGCAGCCCACTGGGGTCGAAGCAGTACTTC. Amino acids: CASSPLGSKQYF.

The chain joins TRBV2 to TRBJ2-1, with 7 bases aligning to TRBD2. CDR1 and CDR2 from the germline V gene are SNHLY and FYNNEI. V dropped 2 bases and J dropped 6; count of bases not matched to a gene: 1. The CDR3 contains 13 residues. CDR3 nucleotides: TGTGCCAGCAGTGAAAGGGAGGGCAATGAGCAGTTCTTC. It yields the protein CASSEREGNEQFF.

The chain recombines TRBV7-6 with TRBJ2-7; no definite D call. CDR3 length: 14 residues. Trimming left V 2 bases short and J 6 bases short, with 14 bases between. In germline, CDR1 is SGHVS, CDR2 FNYEAQ. This CDR3 reads CASSLRPLGVEQYF. The DNA of the CDR3 is TGTGCCAGCAGCTTACGGCCCTTAGGAGTCGAGCAGTACTTC.

A note on this clonotype: At one of its ends the junction is not consistent with the germline gene, which may arise from a read error. The chain has TRBV11-2 and TRBJ2-7, with D tentatively TRBD2 (6 bases). Germline V gene lookup returns CDR1 SGHAT and CDR2 FQNNGV. This CDR3 comprises 15 residues. The CDR3 protein is CASSLVAGSTYERYF. Written as DNA, the CDR3 is TGTGCCAGCAGCTTAGTTGCGGGGTCAACCTACGAGCGGTACTTC.

This clonotype was observed a single time. V and J are TRBV15 and TRBJ2-7, with D maybe TRBD2 (5 bases). The CDR3 is 16 amino acids. Trimming pared 0 bases from V and 2 bases from J, leaving 14 bases between. The V gene's germline CDR1 is LNHNV and CDR2 YYDKDF (reference sequence). CDR3 protein: CATSRDSSGVTYEQYF. In nucleotides, the CDR3 is TGTGCCACCAGCAGAGATTCTTCCGGGGTTACCTACGAGCAGTACTTC. The whole variable domain, remainder taken from reference TRBV15 and TRBJ2-7, is DAMVIQNPRYQVTQFGKPVTLSCSQTLNHNVMYWYQQKSSQAPKLLFHYYDKDFNNEADTPDNFQSRRPNTSFCFLDIRSPGLGDTAMYLCATSRDSSGVTYEQYFGPGTRLTVT.

This clonotype is a singleton in its sample. V and J are TRBV5-1 and TRBJ1-4; 8 bases are a match to TRBD1. The CDR3 spans 14 residues. Germline V gives CDR1 SGHRS, CDR2 YFSETQ. Trimming cost V 4 bases and J 8 bases; bases outside gene matches: 7. The CDR3 region has the DNA TGCGCCAGCAGCCCGACAGGGGAAGGGGAAAAACTGTTTTTT. Protein: CASSPTGEGEKLFF. Variable domain in full (rest from reference TRBV5-1 and TRBJ1-4): KAGVTQTPRYLIKTRGQQVTLSCSPISGHRSVSWYQQTPGQGLQFLFEYFSETQRNKGNFPGRFSGRQFSNSRSEMNVSTLELGDSALYLCASSPTGEGEKLFFGSGTQLSVL.

This clonotype occurred a few times. This chain uses TRBV2 with TRBJ2-7; D unclear. Germline V CDR1 and CDR2: SNHLY, FYNNEI. The CDR3 loop spans 10 amino acids. Trimming shortened V by 7 bases and J by 2 bases, and 3 bases separated the two germline ends. In DNA, the CDR3 is TGTGCCAGCAATGCCTACGAGCAGTACTTC. Translated: CASNAYEQYF.

The chain recombines TRBV7-8 with TRBJ2-7; D remains unclear. The CDR3 runs to 13 residues. The ends were cut back, 2 bases at V and 3 bases at J, with 8 bases in the middle. From germline, CDR1 is SGHVS and CDR2 FQNEAQ. CDR3 bases: TGTGCCAGCAGCTTATTCCAGGACTACGAGCAGTACTTC. Translated: CASSLFQDYEQYF.

The rearrangement uses TRBV10-1 and TRBJ2-3; D ambiguous. Looked up from germline, CDR1 is WNHNN and CDR2 is SYGVQD (reference sequence). CDR3 size: 12 residues. Trimming took off 4 bases at V and 6 bases at J, with 8 bases between the two ends. CDR3 in amino acids: CASSVSWDTQYF. In DNA form, the CDR3 reads TGCGCCAGCAGTGTGTCATGGGATACGCAGTATTTT.